Following are 21 T cell receptor beta chains from one sample sequenced in a study of shared clonotypes between healthy human individuals. CD8 cells regarded as naive lacked CD45RO, were positively chosen for CCR7, and omitted terminally differentiated effector memory CD45RA+ cells. Libraries were prepared by immunoSEQ multiplex PCR; TCRdb keeps only in-frame clonotypes and omits some of them. The table records some 1,900,000 clones, around 96% of them present only once. Sequencing was done on a sample of naive CD8+ T cells sorted from blood. The receptors shown here come from a man younger than 35 in good health.

This chain uses TRBV19 with TRBJ2-7; the D is unclear. This CDR3 is built from 14 residues. The V end lost 3 bases, the J end lost 3 bases, and 12 bases lay between the germline ends. Germline V lookup: CDR1 LNHDA, CDR2 SQIVND (reference sequence). CDR3 protein: CASSIAAANYEQYF. Here the CDR3 DNA reads TGTGCCAGTAGTATTGCGGCTGCTAACTACGAGCAGTACTTC.

The chain recombines TRBV7-6 with TRBJ2-5, with 12 bases fitting TRBD2. With 7 bases clipped from V and 4 bases from J, the junction kept 7 bases outside the gene matches. The CDR3 loop spans 15 amino acids. Germline V gene lookup returns CDR1 SGHVS and CDR2 FNYEAQ. The CDR3 region has the DNA TGTGCCAGCACTCTAGCGGGGGGGCCTTTAGAGACCCAGTACTTC. This encodes CASTLAGGPLETQYF. Combining the CDR3 with reference TRBV7-6 and TRBJ2-5 gives the whole variable domain GAGVSQSPRYKVTKRGQDVALRCDPISGHVSLYWYRQALGQGPEFLTYFNYEAQQDKSGLPNDRFSAERPEGSISTLTIQRTEQRDSAMYRCASTLAGGPLETQYFGPGTRLLVL.

V and J are TRBV7-9 and TRBJ2-5, with TRBD2 matching over 10 bases. CDR3 length: 16 amino acids. Germline V gene data show CDR1 as SEHNR and CDR2 as FQNEAQ (reference sequence). With V trimmed by 5 bases and J by 2 bases, 8 bases remained unmatched. DNA of the CDR3: TGTGCCAGCAGCACCGGACTAGCGGAAGTACAAGAGACCCAGTACTTC. Amino acids: CASSTGLAEVQETQYF.

The rearrangement uses TRBV7-2 and TRBJ2-1; possible D gene TRBD2, 5 bases. V shed 5 bases and J shed 14 bases, with 13 bases lying between them. The germline gives CDR1 SGHTA, CDR2 FQGNSA. CDR3 length: 11 residues. The CDR3 coding sequence is TGTGCCAGCAGCCCCGGGGTAATTAAGTTCTTC. Translated, it gives CASSPGVIKFF.

A word on this clone: Other DNA sequences from this sample encode an identical CDR3 as well. The rearrangement uses TRBV27 and TRBJ1-1; a possible D gene is TRBD1 (6 bases). CDR3 length: 13 residues. The ends were cut back, 3 bases at V and 4 bases at J, with 9 bases in the middle. Germline V gene data show CDR1 as MNHEY and CDR2 as SMNVEV (reference sequence). The CDR3 is CASSFGGGTEAFF. In DNA form, the CDR3 reads TGTGCCAGCAGTTTTGGGGGCGGCACTGAAGCTTTCTTT.

This rearrangement joins TRBV7-8 to TRBJ2-7; D might be TRBD1 (7 bases). Germline CDR1 is SGHVS and CDR2 is FQNEAQ. V shed 5 bases and J shed 2 bases, with 16 bases lying between them. The length of the CDR3 is 15 residues. The CDR3 sequence: CASSPLGGTAYEQYF. In DNA, the CDR3 is TGTGCCAGCAGCCCCCTAGGGGGGACAGCCTACGAGCAGTACTTC. Complete variable domain (other parts from reference TRBV7-8 and TRBJ2-7): GAGVSQSPRYKVAKRGQDVALRCDPISGHVSLFWYQQALGQGPEFLTYFQNEAQLDKSGLPSDRFFAERPEGSVSTLKIQRTQQEDSAVYLCASSPLGGTAYEQYFGPGTRLTVT.

J is TRBJ2-3 and V is TRBV30; no clear D. This CDR3 region has 15 residues. Germline V gene lookup returns CDR1 GTSNPN and CDR2 SVGIG (reference sequence). V was cut by 4 bases and J by 0 bases, with 14 bases left in between. CDR3 sequence: CAWTTMLISTDTQYF. The CDR3 DNA is TGTGCCTGGACGACAATGCTAATAAGCACAGATACGCAGTATTTT.

The chain is built from TRBV7-9 and TRBJ2-7; 7 bases fit TRBD2. The CDR3 sequence is 14 residues long. Germline CDR1 SEHNR, CDR2 FQNEAQ (reference sequence). J lost 0 bases, V lost 5 bases, and 4 bases had no gene match. The CDR3 protein is CASSHRDYSYEQYF. The CDR3 DNA reads as TGTGCCAGCAGCCACCGGGACTACTCCTACGAGCAGTACTTC.

The chain combines TRBV9 with TRBJ2-1, with a weak D call TRBD1 (5 bases). The CDR3 covers 16 residues. The V gene's germline CDR1 is SGDLS and CDR2 YYNGEE. V lost 0 bases to trimming and J lost 3 bases, with 13 bases between them. CDR3 in DNA: TGTGCCAGCAGCGTAGGTGGTGGGGCGTACTACAATGAGCAGTTCTTC. As protein: CASSVGGGAYYNEQFF.

The V and J genes are TRBV9 and TRBJ1-1; possibly TRBD1 for D (6 bases). This CDR3 is 14 amino acids long. Looked up from germline, CDR1 is SGDLS and CDR2 is YYNGEE. V lost 3 bases to trimming and J lost 6 bases, with 15 bases between them. CDR3 protein: CASSERQAGAEAFF. In DNA, the CDR3 is TGTGCCAGCAGCGAACGACAGGCCGGGGCTGAAGCTTTCTTT.

The chain employs TRBV6-1 and TRBJ1-5; D uncertain. Trimming pared 2 bases from V and 2 bases from J, leaving 16 bases between. Germline-derived CDR1 and CDR2 are MNHNS and SASEGT. The CDR3 has 17 amino acids. The CDR3 here is CASSELGRPSRNQPQHF. The CDR3 DNA reads as TGTGCCAGCAGTGAATTGGGCAGACCGTCTCGCAATCAGCCCCAGCATTTT.

This sequence joins TRBV29-1 and TRBJ2-3; TRBD2 agrees at 9 bases. The V gene end was trimmed by 4 bases and the J gene end by 1 base; junction bases not matched to a gene: 12. The V gene's germline CDR1 is SQVTM and CDR2 ANQGSEA. This CDR3 is built from 17 residues. CDR3 loop: CSVVGPRGGRGTDTQYF. DNA of the CDR3: TGCAGCGTTGTGGGGCCCCGCGGCGGGAGGGGCACAGATACGCAGTATTTT.

The chain joins TRBV27 to TRBJ2-1; no definite D call. The germline V gene has CDR1 MNHEY and CDR2 SMNVEV (reference sequence). CDR3 length: 16 amino acids. V was clipped by 4 bases and J by 0 bases, with 13 bases between them. The CDR3: CASSSLPLSSYNEQFF. DNA for the CDR3: TGTGCCAGCAGTTCCTTACCCCTTAGCTCCTACAATGAGCAGTTCTTC.

The V and J genes are TRBV29-1 and TRBJ2-1; the match to TRBD1 covers 9 bases. J lost 14 bases, V lost 0 bases, and 5 bases had no gene match. CDR1 is SQVTM, CDR2 ANQGSEA, per germline. The CDR3 is 12 amino acids. CDR3 bases: TGCAGCGTTGAAGATGGGACAGGGTTTAAGTTCTTC. The encoded protein is CSVEDGTGFKFF.

J is TRBJ2-1 and V is TRBV6-5; a possible D gene is TRBD2 (5 bases). This CDR3 has 16 amino acids. CDR1 and CDR2 from the germline V gene are MNHEY and SVGAGI. Between the trimmed V and J ends, which lost 3 bases and 0 bases, there was a span of 12 bases. The CDR3: CASSYLSGSSYNEQFF. CDR3 DNA sequence: TGTGCCAGCAGTTATCTATCGGGGAGCTCCTACAATGAGCAGTTCTTC.

In this sample, this clone turned up once. The J gene is TRBJ2-2, the V gene TRBV28, with D possibly matching TRBD1 (5 bases). The CDR3 consists of 12 residues. Trimming took off 9 bases at V and 6 bases at J, with 11 bases between the two ends. CDR1 MDHEN and CDR2 SYDVKM come from the germline V gene. The CDR3 reads CASSGFSGELFF. The CDR3, as DNA: TGTGCCAGTTCAGGGTTTTCCGGGGAGCTGTTTTTT.

The chain combines TRBV25-1 with TRBJ2-3; D ambiguous. Germline assignment: CDR1 MGHDK and CDR2 SYGVNS. The length of the CDR3 is 14 residues. V was cut by 3 bases and J by 2 bases, with 9 bases left in between. The CDR3 sequence is CASSDPGLTDTQYF. Here the CDR3 DNA reads TGTGCCAGCAGTGATCCCGGGCTCACAGATACGCAGTATTTT.

V is TRBV5-6 and J is TRBJ2-7; tentatively, D is TRBD2 (5 bases). Per germline, CDR1 SGHDT and CDR2 YYEEEE. The germline V and J ends were trimmed by 1 base and 0 bases, with 11 bases remaining between them. This CDR3 is built from 15 residues. This chain's CDR3 is CASSLSGVSSYEQYF. DNA for the CDR3: TGTGCCAGCAGCTTGTCCGGGGTTAGCTCCTACGAGCAGTACTTC.

J is TRBJ2-7 and V is TRBV4-1, with a tentative D call TRBD1 (5 bases). This CDR3 has 14 amino acids. Trimming removed 4 bases at V and 0 bases at J, with 10 bases between. CDR1 is MGHRA, CDR2 YSYEKL, per germline. CDR3 sequence reads: CASSPKDNSYEQYF. CDR3 bases: TGCGCCAGCAGCCCTAAGGACAACTCCTACGAGCAGTACTTC.

About this clone itself: Other DNA sequences in this specimen translate into the identical CDR3. The rearrangement uses TRBV6-6 and TRBJ2-7; the D is unclear. V was clipped by 0 bases and J by 5 bases, with 5 bases between them. CDR1 MNHNY and CDR2 SVGAGI come from the germline V gene (reference sequence). CDR3 length: 12 amino acids. CDR3 DNA: TGTGCCAGCAGTTACTCCTCGGACGAGCAGTACTTC. Translating gives CASSYSSDEQYF.

The chain has TRBV2 and TRBJ2-7; 8 bases are shared with TRBD1. With 3 bases clipped from V and 5 bases from J, the junction kept 9 bases outside the gene matches. Germline V gene sequence: CDR1 SNHLY, CDR2 FYNNEI. This CDR3 contains 15 residues. This CDR3 is CASSDGRGREHEQYF. As DNA, the CDR3 is TGTGCCAGCAGTGATGGCAGGGGGCGCGAACACGAGCAGTACTTC.